Sequencing of this T cell receptor beta chain was carried out in a study of CD8 T cells in ankylosing spondylitis. Regarding the study as a whole: Clones linked to disease, bearing a CD8+ phenotype, were relatively rare in peripheral blood. Reports of some motif variants in reactive arthritis synovial fluid and blood predate this one. Disease-linked clones reportedly showed significant enrichment in matched ankylosing spondylitis synovial fluid. What appeared characteristic of ankylosing spondylitis blood was a TCR beta motif of eight highly homologous variants.

Germline V gene data show CDR1 as MNHNS and CDR2 as SASEGT. The CDR3 contains 16 residues. Trimming at V came to 8 bases and at J to 4 bases, leaving 15 bases not matched to a gene. Quantitative 5'-RACE with molecular barcodes produced the TCR beta libraries. One entry per CDR3 protein, called by TCRdb with MiXCR from the 5' RACE reads. Of 500,000 to 550,000 distinct CDR3 sequences listed, approximately 11% are singletons. This clonotype occurred a few times. Its specificity is unknown. The chain links TRBV6-1 to TRBJ2-3, with TRBD2 matching 7 bases. Sequencing was performed on blood, either unsorted or a sorted T cell fraction (not recorded which). The receptor was isolated from a male donor with ankylosing spondylitis. Here the CDR3 DNA reads TGTGCCAGCCGTAAATGGGCGGGAGAGGTGGCAGATACGCAGTATTTT. It codes for CASRKWAGEVADTQYF.